A single sample gave rise to the 20 T cell receptor beta chains below, sequenced in a study of vaccination and CD4 T cells after COVID-19. Their specific antigens are unknown. Described treatment: approximately nine-day PBMC culture with coronavirus spike peptide pools or control peptides (ViraFEST assay). An Oncomine TCR Beta short-read assay was used to sequence the DNA from cultured CD4+ T cells. TCRdb ran MiXCR on the PCR reads and lists one entry per CDR3 protein. The table shows about 18,000 distinct CDR3 sequences, with just under 80% occurring only once. The sequences come from CD4+ T cells from blood, cultured in vitro, collected after SARS-CoV-2 vaccination. These TCRs come from a human donor who received a COVID-19 vaccine.

This clonotype was observed a few times. This sequence joins TRBV6-1 and TRBJ2-5; 8 positions match TRBD1. The germline V gene encodes CDR1 MNHNS and CDR2 SASEGT. This CDR3 is 16 amino acids long. With 2 bases clipped from V and 5 bases from J, the junction kept 10 bases outside the gene matches. The CDR3 region has the DNA TGTGCCAGCAGTGAACTATTTGGAACAGGGGGGGAGACCCAGTACTTC. This sequence encodes CASSELFGTGGETQYF.

The genes are TRBV19 and TRBJ1-1; weak D call: TRBD1 (5 bases). Per the germline V gene, CDR1 is LNHDA and CDR2 is SQIVND (reference sequence). CDR3 length equals 13 residues. The germline V and J ends were trimmed by 6 bases and 1 base, with 9 bases remaining between them. DNA of the CDR3: TGTGCCAGTAGGGGACCTCGGAACACTGAAGCTTTCTTT. It specifies CASRGPRNTEAFF. Together with reference TRBV19 and TRBJ1-1, the CDR3 gives the full variable domain: DGGITQSPKYLFRKEGQNVTLSCEQNLNHDAMYWYRQDPGQGLRLIYYSQIVNDFQKGDIAEGYSVSREKKESFPLTVTSAQKNPTAFYLCASRGPRNTEAFFGQGTRLTVV.

The gene calls are TRBV2 and TRBJ2-3; tentatively, D is TRBD1 (6 bases). This CDR3 comprises 19 residues. The germline gives CDR1 SNHLY, CDR2 FYNNEI. Trimming stripped 4 bases from V and 1 base from J, with 24 bases between. The CDR3 here is CASSVRPAFGRGGTDTQYF. The CDR3 nucleotides are TGTGCCAGCAGTGTTCGACCGGCTTTTGGCAGGGGTGGCACAGATACGCAGTATTTT.

This chain connects TRBV20-1 to TRBJ1-5; D may be TRBD1 (5 bases). The germline V gene has CDR1 DFQATT and CDR2 SNEGSKA (reference sequence). Trimming took 5 bases from V and 3 from J, leaving 11 bases between them. The CDR3 has 13 amino acids. The CDR3 is CSAAGQINQPQHF. DNA for the CDR3: TGCAGTGCTGCCGGACAAATCAATCAGCCCCAGCATTTT.

V is TRBV27 and J is TRBJ1-5; 7 nucleotides align to TRBD1. Germline-derived CDR1 and CDR2 are MNHEY and SMNVEV (reference sequence). The CDR3 has 16 amino acids. Unmatched junction bases numbered 12, after V lost 6 bases and J lost 4 bases. The CDR3 bases are TGTGCCAGCAGCTCGACCGGGACAGAAACAAATCAGCCCCAGCATTTT. This gives the protein CASSSTGTETNQPQHF.

The chain is built from TRBV11-3 and TRBJ2-5, with TRBD1 identical over 8 bases. Germline loops: CDR1 SGHNT, CDR2 YENEEA. The CDR3 sequence is 17 residues long. The V gene end was trimmed by 2 bases and the J gene end by 6 bases; junction bases not matched to a gene: 14. The CDR3 region has the DNA TGTGCCAGCAGCTTAAACGGCATTGGCAGGGGGCAAAAGACCCAGTACTTC. This codes for CASSLNGIGRGQKTQYF.

The rearrangement uses TRBV7-3 and TRBJ2-1, with 8 bases lining up with TRBD2. Trimming at V came to 3 bases and at J to 0 bases, leaving 7 bases not matched to a gene. The length of the CDR3 is 17 residues. Germline lookup yields CDR1 SGHTA and CDR2 FQGTGA. As DNA, the CDR3 is TGTGCCAGCAGCTTCTACGGGGGGGCGTTCTCCTACAATGAGCAGTTCTTC. Its protein is CASSFYGGAFSYNEQFF.

In its sample, this clonotype was seen a few times. This rearrangement joins TRBV6-4 to TRBJ1-1, with a possible D match to TRBD1 (5 bases). The CDR3 has 14 amino acids. Trimming took off 2 bases at V and 12 bases at J, with 19 bases between the two ends. Germline lookup yields CDR1 MRHNA and CDR2 SNTAGT. CDR3 sequence reads: CASSDVFGDPKTFF. CDR3 DNA sequence: TGTGCCAGCAGTGACGTTTTCGGGGACCCAAAAACTTTCTTT.

The V call is TRBV5-6, the J call TRBJ1-5; the match to TRBD1 covers 8 bases. V was clipped by 1 base and J by 6 bases; unmatched bases: 15. The germline V gene encodes CDR1 SGHDT and CDR2 YYEEEE. The CDR3 has 18 residues. The CDR3 here is CASSLYGAGRGRAQPQHF. The CDR3 DNA reads TGTGCCAGCAGCTTGTACGGGGCGGGCAGGGGGCGCGCTCAGCCCCAGCATTTT. The full variable domain, with the rest looked up from reference TRBV5-6 and TRBJ1-5, is DAGVTQSPTHLIKTRGQQVTLRCSPKSGHDTVSWYQQALGQGPQFIFQYYEEEERQRGNFPDRFSGHQFPNYSSELNVNALLLGDSALYLCASSLYGAGRGRAQPQHFGDGTRLSIL.

This clonotype was counted once. This sequence joins TRBV11-3 and TRBJ1-2; TRBD1 aligns across 11 bases. The CDR3 length is 16 residues. V trimming: 5 bases; J trimming: 4 bases; junction bases outside the gene matches: 9. The germline V gene encodes CDR1 SGHNT and CDR2 YENEEA. The CDR3 DNA reads TGTGCCAGCAGCCCCGGACAGGGGGCAAAGGGCTATGGCTACACCTTC. Protein: CASSPGQGAKGYGYTF.

This clonotype was seen once. V gene TRBV11-3 combines with J gene TRBJ2-5; D gene uncertain. Germline V lookup: CDR1 SGHNT, CDR2 YENEEA. V was trimmed by 3 bases and J by 4 bases, leaving 18 bases between them. The CDR3 has 16 residues. As DNA, the CDR3 is TGTGCCAGCAGCTTGCCAGCCTCAACCTTCTCAGAGACCCAGTACTTC. Protein: CASSLPASTFSETQYF. The whole variable domain, remainder taken from reference TRBV11-3 and TRBJ2-5, is EAGVVQSPRYKIIEKKQPVAFWCNPISGHNTLYWYLQNLGQGPELLIRYENEEAVDDSQLPKDRFSAERLKGVDSTLKIQPAELGDSAVYLCASSLPASTFSETQYFGPGTRLLVL.

There are a few counts of this clonotype. This chain links TRBV20-1 with TRBJ1-2; D unclear. Looked up from germline, CDR1 is DFQATT and CDR2 is SNEGSKA (reference sequence). V gave up 6 bases and J gave up 0 bases, with 11 bases separating them. The CDR3 covers 13 residues. CDR3 bases: TGCAGTGCCGAGAAAAGAGCTAACTATGGCTACACCTTC. Its protein product is CSAEKRANYGYTF.

The rearrangement joins TRBV6-1 to TRBJ1-5, with D maybe TRBD1 (6 bases). Germline V lookup: CDR1 MNHNS, CDR2 SASEGT. This CDR3 has 17 residues. Trimming took off 7 bases at V and 5 bases at J, with 24 bases between the two ends. The CDR3 region is CASTRGGQGRWYQPQHF. The CDR3 region has the DNA TGTGCCAGCACCCGCGGCGGGCAGGGGAGGTGGTATCAGCCCCAGCATTTT.

This clonotype showed up just a few times. CDR3 DNA: TGTGCCAGCAGCTTAGATGTCAGGAACACTGAAGCTTTCTTT. This gives the protein CASSLDVRNTEAFF. The gene calls are TRBV7-6 and TRBJ1-1; D is uncertain. The V end lost 1 base, the J end lost 1 base, and 7 bases lay between the germline ends. Germline V gene sequence: CDR1 SGHVS, CDR2 FNYEAQ. This CDR3 is 14 amino acids long.

The chain recombines TRBV2 with TRBJ2-3; 7 nucleotides agree with TRBD1. The V and J ends lost 2 bases and 2 bases, in that order; junction bases with no gene match: 7. This CDR3 spans 16 amino acids. The V gene's germline CDR1 is SNHLY and CDR2 FYNNEI. Here the CDR3 reads CASSEKRTGLTDTQYF. The CDR3 nucleotides are TGTGCCAGCAGTGAAAAGAGGACAGGCCTCACAGATACGCAGTATTTT.

The chain has TRBV25-1 and TRBJ2-2; no clear D gene. Germline values: CDR1 MGHDK, CDR2 SYGVNS. Deletions cut 7 bases from V and 1 base from J, with 13 bases between. The CDR3 runs 15 residues. The DNA of the CDR3 is TGTGCCAGCACCAATGCTCGGGTGAACACCGGGGAGCTGTTTTTT. Protein product: CASTNARVNTGELFF. The variable domain in full, completed from reference TRBV25-1 and TRBJ2-2, reads EADIYQTPRYLVIGTGKKITLECSQTMGHDKMYWYQQDPGMELHLIHYSYGVNSTEKGDLSSESTVSRIRTEHFPLTLESARPSHTSQYLCASTNARVNTGELFFGEGSRLTVL.

The chain recombines TRBV6-5 with TRBJ1-5; D gene unclear. V lost 4 bases and J 7 bases, leaving 11 bases between the germline ends. Germline V gene sequence: CDR1 MNHEY, CDR2 SVGAGI. The CDR3 runs 13 residues. CDR3 protein: CASSSTDVQPQHF. CDR3 DNA: TGTGCCAGCAGTTCAACGGACGTCCAGCCCCAGCATTTT.

The genes are TRBV6-1 and TRBJ1-1, with D unclear. V was pared by 4 bases and J by 7 bases, with 13 bases between. This CDR3 is built from 13 residues. Germline CDR1 is MNHNS and CDR2 is SASEGT. As DNA, the CDR3 is TGTGCCAGCAGTGGGAGTTCCGAGGGTGAAGCTTTCTTT. Its protein product is CASSGSSEGEAFF.

The genes are TRBV2 and TRBJ1-3; tentative D call: TRBD1 (5 bases). The CDR3 sequence is 17 residues long. V was pared by 0 bases and J by 3 bases, with 15 bases between. CDR1 and CDR2 from the germline V gene are SNHLY and FYNNEI. The CDR3 region is CASSEALSRDGGNTIYF. As DNA, the CDR3 is TGTGCCAGCAGTGAAGCGCTTAGCCGGGACGGTGGAAACACCATATATTTT.

The chain joins TRBV25-1 to TRBJ1-6; 10 nucleotides align to TRBD1. Germline V gene lookup returns CDR1 MGHDK and CDR2 SYGVNS. The length of the CDR3 is 16 residues. The V gene end was trimmed by 3 bases and the J gene end by 3 bases; junction bases not matched to a gene: 2. CDR3 sequence (DNA): TGTGCCAGCAGTGACGGGGACAGGGGCTATAATTCACCCCTCCACTTT. Its protein is CASSDGDRGYNSPLHF. Full variable domain (missing parts from reference TRBV25-1 and TRBJ1-6): EADIYQTPRYLVIGTGKKITLECSQTMGHDKMYWYQQDPGMELHLIHYSYGVNSTEKGDLSSESTVSRIRTEHFPLTLESARPSHTSQYLCASSDGDRGYNSPLHFGNGTRLTVT.